Listed below are T cell receptor beta chains from one sample, sequenced in a study of shared clonotypes between healthy human individuals. The assay was immunoSEQ multiplex PCR, and TCRdb's table has in-frame clones only and misses some. Of approximately 2.4 million clones in the sample, approximately 94% are singletons; the top ten hold 0.13%. The sequenced material came from naive CD4+ T cells sorted from blood. These receptors all stem from a man younger than 35 in good health. Both conserved end residues are part of each CDR3. D genes are given only for firm matches. Expanded clones get a size class; other rows say once, few or many, or leave the size out.

D gene	clone size	V gene	J gene	CDR3 protein	CDR3 DNA
NA	NA	TRBV5-1	TRBJ2-7	CASSSPSQAEQYF	TGCGCCAGCAGCAGTCCTAGCCAGGCCGAGCAGTACTTC
NA	NA	TRBV18	TRBJ1-5	CASSPRLDSNQPQHF	TGTGCCAGCTCACCACGGCTCGATAGCAATCAGCCCCAGCATTTT
NA	NA	TRBV15	TRBJ2-1	CATSRDGYSYNEQFF	TGTGCCACCAGCAGAGATGGGTACTCCTACAATGAGCAGTTCTTC
NA	NA	TRBV7-9	TRBJ2-1	CASSLTSANLRNEQFF	TGTGCCAGCAGCTTAACTTCGGCGAATTTGAGGAATGAGCAGTTCTTC
TRBD1	NA	TRBV30	TRBJ1-3	CAWSGRTGSSGNTIYF	TGTGCCTGGAGTGGGAGGACAGGGAGCTCTGGAAACACCATATATTTT
TRBD2	NA	TRBV15	TRBJ2-7	CATSRDLVSGRNEQYF	TGTGCCACCAGCAGAGATCTGGTTAGCGGGAGGAACGAGCAGTACTTC
NA	once	TRBV5-3	TRBJ2-7	CARSRLTDPVYEQYF	TGTGCCAGAAGCCGCCTTACGGACCCCGTGTACGAGCAGTACTTC
NA	NA	TRBV5-1	TRBJ1-4	CASSLEGNEKLFF	TGCGCCAGCAGCTTGGAGGGGAATGAAAAACTGTTTTTT
NA	NA	TRBV28	TRBJ2-7	CASSLIPESVQYF	TGTGCCAGCAGTTTAATACCAGAATCCGTGCAGTACTTC
TRBD1	once	TRBV18	TRBJ2-5	CASSPGTGLRETQYF	TGTGCCAGCTCTCCCGGGACAGGGCTACGAGAGACCCAGTACTTC
TRBD2	NA	TRBV5-1	TRBJ2-7	CASSLRSLGGIYEQYF	TGCGCCAGCAGCCTACGTTCCTTGGGGGGGATTTACGAGCAGTACTTC
TRBD1	NA	TRBV6-1	TRBJ1-1	CASSGGPGQERSTEAFF	TGTGCCAGCAGTGGGGGACCGGGACAGGAAAGGAGCACTGAAGCTTTCTTT
NA	NA	TRBV16	TRBJ2-7	CASSQSYEQYF	TGTGCCAGCAGCCAGAGCTACGAGCAGTACTTC
TRBD1	NA	TRBV28	TRBJ2-5	CASSSLGTGWETQYF	TGTGCCAGCAGTTCCTTGGGGACAGGGTGGGAGACCCAGTACTTC
NA	NA	TRBV5-1	TRBJ1-3	CASSLNGGNGNTIYF	TGCGCCAGCAGCTTGAACGGGGGCAATGGAAACACCATATATTTT
NA	NA	TRBV12-5	TRBJ2-2	CASGLQGSTGELFF	TGTGCTAGTGGTTTGCAGGGGAGCACCGGGGAGCTGTTTTTT
TRBD2	NA	TRBV7-2	TRBJ2-7	CASSFRIAGGFRYEQYF	TGTGCCAGCAGCTTCCGGATAGCGGGTGGGTTCCGCTACGAGCAGTACTTC
NA	NA	TRBV9	TRBJ2-3	CASSVGRGTDTQYF	TGTGCCAGCAGCGTAGGTCGAGGCACAGATACGCAGTATTTT
NA	once	TRBV2	TRBJ2-2	CASSVEHTGELFF	TGTGCCAGCAGTGTAGAGCACACCGGGGAGCTGTTTTTT
NA	NA	TRBV5-4	TRBJ1-6	CASSLVPAGHSSYNSPLHF	TGTGCCAGCAGCTTAGTACCCGCCGGACATAGCTCCTATAATTCACCCCTCCACTTT
NA	NA	TRBV11-2	TRBJ2-4	CASSLALLGIENIQYF	TGTGCCAGCAGCTTAGCCCTCCTCGGCATCGAAAACATTCAGTACTTC
TRBD2	NA	TRBV10-3	TRBJ2-1	CAISRSSGSYNEQFF	TGTGCCATCAGTAGGTCTAGCGGGAGTTACAATGAGCAGTTCTTC
NA	NA	TRBV30	TRBJ2-1	CAWSVRRGSYNEQFF	TGTGCCTGGAGTGTACGGAGGGGGTCCTACAATGAGCAGTTCTTC
NA	NA	TRBV5-1	TRBJ2-2	CASRSGTGELFF	TGCGCCAGCAGATCGGGGACCGGGGAGCTGTTTTTT
NA	NA	TRBV30	TRBJ1-5	CAWTPASQNQPQHF	TGTGCCTGGACCCCGGCCAGTCAAAATCAGCCCCAGCATTTT
NA	NA	TRBV5-4	TRBJ2-5	CASSLSSERRETQYF	TGTGCCAGCAGCTTATCTAGCGAGAGGCGGGAGACCCAGTACTTC
TRBD2	NA	TRBV6-5	TRBJ2-1	CASSYPSGSSYNEQFF	TGTGCCAGCAGTTACCCCAGCGGGAGCTCCTACAATGAGCAGTTCTTC
TRBD2	once	TRBV6-1	TRBJ2-1	CASSEARGGPSYNEQFF	TGTGCCAGCAGTGAAGCACGCGGGGGGCCCTCCTACAATGAGCAGTTCTTC
NA	NA	TRBV28	TRBJ1-1	CASSLPSRAPLMNTEAFF	TGTGCCAGCAGTTTACCGTCCCGGGCCCCCCTTATGAACACTGAAGCTTTCTTT